The sequence of this T cell receptor beta chain was determined in a study of T-cell reconstitution after alpha-beta-depleted transplantation in children (dated by TCRdb to the mid-2010s). The study in broad terms: Using TCR repertoire profiling, the study quantitatively followed how T-cell immune reconstitution unfolded in children after TCRalphabeta/CD19-depleted allogeneic hematopoietic cell transplantation. What the work shows at the level of the full study, not this receptor alone: The frequencies of hyperexpanded clones fell over the following months, and after one year, T-cell counts and TCRbeta diversity were mostly attributed to newly produced T cells. Apparently early alphabetaT-cell count recovery about two months after transplant reportedly relied on only several hundred rapidly expanded clones derived from non-depleted graft cells. In some patients, the high TCRbeta diversity seen at day 60 was put down to recipient T cells and intrathymic progenitors that had survived conditioning.

This clonotype occurred a few times. Its recognized antigen is unknown. No base quality information exists; no much larger clone differs at one position. The treatment or condition label of this sample denotes: allogeneic hematopoietic cell transplantation with graft depleted of TCRalphabeta T cells and CD19 B cells. Transplant recipients were children who received TCRalphabeta/CD19-depleted allogeneic hematopoietic cell grafts. Library preparation was by PCR. This sample was sequenced with an Illumina HiSeq 2500. To normalize quantification of the TCRbeta repertoire, the TCR libraries were built with molecular barcoding that relied on unique molecular identifiers. The public reads were reanalyzed by TCRdb: fastp trimming at Q25, MiXCR alignment, in-frame beta chains only. Rows are unified per CDR3 protein, each entry keeping the most common DNA and genes. This sample gives roughly 340,000 distinct CDR3 sequences in total; roughly 16% of them show up just once. The top ten clones comprise around 41% of the sample.

From cysteine to phenylalanine, the CDR3 is 12 amino acids long. The retained sequence is limited to the CDR3, 36 bases, with the frame set at the first base. As encoded in the germline V gene, CDR1 is SQVTM while CDR2 is ANQGSEA. The V and J ends are trimmed by 5 bases and 3 bases, leaving 10 bases between them. The rearrangement joined TRBV29-1 to TRBJ2-5; the D gene is not confidently resolved. The sample was PBMCs, mostly from graft donor cells, taken 360 days after TCRalphabeta/CD19-depleted stem cell transplant. This clonotype originated in a male patient under 10 years old who had a stem cell transplant for acute lymphoblastic leukemia, so the T cells may come from the graft donor. CDR3 reads: CSVKAAEETQYF. The DNA reads as follows: TGCAGCGTTAAGGCAGCAGAAGAGACCCAGTACTTC.